What follows are 20 T cell receptor beta chains derived from one specimen sequenced in a study of OX40 agonist ivuxolimab in advanced cancers. Measured with immunoSEQ multiplex PCR; TCRdb has only the in-frame clones, and not every one. Here the sample spans some 99,000 clones, 94% being singletons. The specimen comprised CD4+ or CD8+ T cells sorted from blood, sampled in a trial of the OX40 agonist ivuxolimab. Source of these receptors: an adult with an advanced solid tumor such as melanoma, head and neck, liver or kidney cancer.

The chain recombines TRBV27 with TRBJ2-1; no clear D gene. CDR3 length equals 18 residues. Germline CDR1 reads MNHEY; CDR2 reads SMNVEV (reference sequence). The V and J ends lost 0 bases and 1 base respectively, with 16 bases between them. CDR3 protein: CASSLSPSRTDSYNEQFF. As DNA, the CDR3 is TGTGCCAGCAGTTTATCTCCCTCCAGGACGGATTCCTACAATGAGCAGTTCTTC.

The chain couples TRBV5-1 to TRBJ2-1, with 7 positions matching TRBD1. Germline V lookup: CDR1 SGHRS, CDR2 YFSETQ. V trimming: 0 bases; J trimming: 4 bases; junction bases outside the gene matches: 4. The CDR3 is 15 residues long. The CDR3 coding sequence is TGCGCCAGCAGCTTGGAGACAGGGTCGTACAATGAGCAGTTCTTC. This encodes CASSLETGSYNEQFF. Looking up the rest from reference TRBV5-1 and TRBJ2-1 gives the full variable domain: KAGVTQTPRYLIKTRGQQVTLSCSPISGHRSVSWYQQTPGQGLQFLFEYFSETQRNKGNFPGRFSGRQFSNSRSEMNVSTLELGDSALYLCASSLETGSYNEQFFGPGTRLTVL.

The chain links TRBV6-5 to TRBJ2-1; D might be TRBD2 (6 bases). V was trimmed by 6 bases and J by 6 bases, leaving 18 bases between them. The germline V gene has CDR1 MNHEY and CDR2 SVGAGI. This CDR3 comprises 15 residues. This CDR3 is CASSNNYGGGNEQFF. CDR3 DNA: TGTGCCAGCAGCAACAACTACGGGGGTGGCAATGAGCAGTTCTTC.

The chain joins TRBV7-9 to TRBJ1-5; D perhaps matches TRBD1 (6 bases). Trimming removed 1 base at V and 2 bases at J, with 6 bases between. Looked up from germline, CDR1 is SEHNR and CDR2 is FQNEAQ (reference sequence). This CDR3 contains 14 residues. The CDR3 DNA follows: TGTGCCAGCAGCTTAGGACAGGGCAATCAGCCCCAGCATTTT. This codes for CASSLGQGNQPQHF.

This chain links TRBV19 with TRBJ2-1, with TRBD2 identical over 8 bases. The CDR3 is 15 amino acids. Unmatched junction bases numbered 3, after V lost 3 bases and J lost 2 bases. Germline loops: CDR1 LNHDA, CDR2 SQIVND (reference sequence). The CDR3, as DNA: TGTGCCAGTAGTATCGACGGGGGGGCCTACAATGAGCAGTTCTTC. Residues: CASSIDGGAYNEQFF.

This rearrangement joins TRBV4-3 to TRBJ1-2; a possible D gene is TRBD1 (5 bases). Trimming removed 0 bases from V and 4 bases from J, with 15 bases in between. This CDR3 spans 16 amino acids. Germline V gene data show CDR1 as LGHNA and CDR2 as YSLEER. CDR3 sequence (DNA): TGCGCCAGCAGCCAAGATTGGGCAGGACATGGCTATGGCTACACCTTC. It yields the protein CASSQDWAGHGYGYTF.

The V and J genes are TRBV7-2 and TRBJ1-5; 8 bases are a match to TRBD1. After removal of 5 bases from V and 7 bases from J, the junction contained 7 bases not matched to a gene. The CDR3 sequence is 14 residues long. Germline assignment: CDR1 SGHTA and CDR2 FQGNSA. CDR3 DNA sequence: TGTGCCAGCAGCGCACGACAGGGGCGACAGCCCCAGCATTTT. It yields the protein CASSARQGRQPQHF.

With regard to this clone: The sample holds other DNA sequences that translate to the same CDR3. This chain joins TRBV9 and TRBJ2-5, with D tentatively TRBD1 (5 bases). There are 14 residues in the CDR3. The V end was cut by 0 bases, the J end by 2 bases, with 8 bases between. Germline CDR1 and CDR2: SGDLS and YYNGEE. CDR3 sequence: CASSVGQPQETQYF. The CDR3 DNA follows: TGTGCCAGCAGCGTAGGACAGCCTCAAGAGACCCAGTACTTC. The complete variable domain, with remaining parts taken from reference TRBV9 and TRBJ2-5, reads DSGVTQTPKHLITATGQRVTLRCSPRSGDLSVYWYQQSLDQGLQFLIQYYNGEERAKGNILERFSAQQFPDLHSELNLSSLELGDSALYFCASSVGQPQETQYFGPGTRLLVL.

The CDR3, as DNA: TGTGCCAGCACCCTAGGACAGGGGGCAATGATCACTGAAGCTTTCTTT. As protein: CASTLGQGAMITEAFF. The chain links TRBV7-2 to TRBJ1-1; TRBD1 matches 11 bases. V was clipped by 7 bases and J by 4 bases; unmatched bases: 11. Germline CDR1 reads SGHTA; CDR2 reads FQGNSA. This CDR3 spans 16 amino acids.

The chain recombines TRBV6-5 with TRBJ2-3, with D unclear. The length of the CDR3 is 14 residues. V was cut by 0 bases and J by 1 base, with 5 bases left in between. Germline V gene data show CDR1 as MNHEY and CDR2 as SVGAGI. The CDR3 nucleotides are TGTGCCAGCAGTTACTCCGGCGGCACAGATACGCAGTATTTT. Residues: CASSYSGGTDTQYF.

This sequence joins TRBV11-2 and TRBJ1-5; D possibly corresponds to TRBD1 (5 bases). The CDR3 loop spans 17 amino acids. Germline V CDR1 and CDR2: SGHAT, FQNNGV. V was cut by 1 base and J by 0 bases, with 13 bases left in between. For the CDR3, the DNA is TGTGCCAGCAGCTTAGCCTCCCCGGGGCATAGCAATCAGCCCCAGCATTTT. Its translation: CASSLASPGHSNQPQHF.

The count of this clone is one. This chain connects TRBV7-2 to TRBJ1-1, with 7 bases matching TRBD1. J gave up 0 bases and V 5 bases, and 6 bases lay outside the gene matches. CDR3 size: 15 residues. In germline, CDR1 is SGHTA, CDR2 FQGNSA. DNA for the CDR3: TGTGCCAGCAGCGCACAGGGGTTGCTGAACACTGAAGCTTTCTTT. Protein product: CASSAQGLLNTEAFF.

V and J are TRBV7-2 and TRBJ2-3; maybe TRBD2 (5 bases). The CDR3 has 16 amino acids. Between the trimmed V and J ends, which lost 3 bases and 2 bases, there was a span of 15 bases. The germline V gene encodes CDR1 SGHTA and CDR2 FQGNSA. CDR3 DNA: TGTGCCAGCAGCTTGCGGGTCGCCACTACCACAGATACGCAGTATTTT. Residues: CASSLRVATTTDTQYF.

The V call is TRBV28, the J call TRBJ2-1; D is unresolved. This CDR3 has 16 residues. Looked up from germline, CDR1 is MDHEN and CDR2 is SYDVKM. V shed 4 bases and J shed 4 bases, with 17 bases lying between them. CDR3 protein: CASSSPGPTPYNEQFF. CDR3 DNA sequence: TGTGCCAGCAGTTCCCCGGGCCCGACGCCGTACAATGAGCAGTTCTTC.

V gene TRBV27 combines with J gene TRBJ2-7; no clear D gene. Germline lookup yields CDR1 MNHEY and CDR2 SMNVEV (reference sequence). CDR3 size: 14 residues. Trimming stripped 1 base from V and 1 base from J, with 8 bases between. In DNA form, the CDR3 reads TGTGCCAGCAGTTTATTGCCGGGTTCCTACGAGCAGTACTTC. Amino acids: CASSLLPGSYEQYF.

The chain couples TRBV7-2 to TRBJ2-3; 11 bases are a match to TRBD2. V shed 5 bases and J 0 bases; nucleotides not matched to a gene: 4. The CDR3 contains 16 residues. Germline CDR1 reads SGHTA; CDR2 reads FQGNSA. The CDR3 loop is CASSPRTSGSTDTQYF. The CDR3 DNA is TGTGCCAGCAGCCCCCGGACTAGCGGGAGCACAGATACGCAGTATTTT. The full variable domain, its missing parts supplied by reference TRBV7-2 and TRBJ2-3, is GAGVSQSPSNKVTEKGKDVELRCDPISGHTALYWYRQSLGQGLEFLIYFQGNSAPDKSGLPSDRFSAERTGGSVSTLTIQRTQQEDSAVYLCASSPRTSGSTDTQYFGPGTRLTVL.

The chain has TRBV6-5 and TRBJ2-3, with TRBD2 matching over 9 bases. After removal of 8 bases from V and 1 base from J, the junction contained 4 bases not matched to a gene. The CDR3 contains 14 residues. Germline V gives CDR1 MNHEY, CDR2 SVGAGI. CDR3 nucleotide sequence: TGTGCCAGCGCTAGCGGGGCGGGCACAGATACGCAGTATTTT. It codes for CASASGAGTDTQYF.

V and J are TRBV5-6 and TRBJ1-2; the D is unclear. Trimming removed 0 bases at V and 8 bases at J, with 11 bases between. Per the germline V gene, CDR1 is SGHDT and CDR2 is YYEEEE. The CDR3 is 13 amino acids. The DNA of the CDR3 is TGTGCCAGCAGCTTGGGAAGACTTACGGGCTACACCTTC. It codes for CASSLGRLTGYTF. Supplemented by reference TRBV5-6 and TRBJ1-2, the full variable domain reads DAGVTQSPTHLIKTRGQQVTLRCSPKSGHDTVSWYQQALGQGPQFIFQYYEEEERQRGNFPDRFSGHQFPNYSSELNVNALLLGDSALYLCASSLGRLTGYTFGSGTRLTVV.

V gene TRBV9 combines with J gene TRBJ1-1, with D hard to call. With 2 bases removed from V and 4 bases from J, the gap between germline ends came to 12 bases. CDR1 SGDLS and CDR2 YYNGEE come from the germline V gene. CDR3 length: 14 amino acids. This chain's CDR3 is CASSVGRAGTEAFF. In DNA, the CDR3 is TGTGCCAGCAGCGTGGGCCGGGCCGGCACTGAAGCTTTCTTT.

The chain joins TRBV7-9 to TRBJ2-7; 8 nucleotides align to TRBD1. The CDR3 has 16 amino acids. Germline CDR1 and CDR2: SEHNR and FQNEAQ (reference sequence). V trimming: 5 bases; J trimming: 0 bases; junction bases outside the gene matches: 9. This CDR3 is CASSTTGQGSSYEQYF. The CDR3 DNA follows: TGTGCCAGCAGCACCACAGGACAGGGCAGCTCCTACGAGCAGTACTTC.